Listed here are 10 T cell receptor beta chains from one sample, sequenced in a study of blood T cell repertoires in COVID-19. Profiled with immunoSEQ multiplex PCR; TCRdb holds only in-frame clones, not every one. This sample has 450,000 or so clones, with roughly 90% found just once. Sequenced: peripheral blood. The receptors here all came from a man aged 18 to 30 with COVID-19, enrolled during active disease.

This clone was seen at least ten times. This sequence joins TRBV15 and TRBJ2-7; 10 nucleotides align to TRBD2. The germline gives CDR1 LNHNV, CDR2 YYDKDF (reference sequence). CDR3 length equals 16 residues. The V segment lost 2 bases and the J segment 3 bases; nucleotides outside the gene matches: 7. The CDR3 reads CATSRRRTSGDYEQYF. CDR3 nucleotide sequence: TGTGCCACCAGCAGAAGAAGGACTAGCGGAGACTACGAGCAGTACTTC. Supplemented by reference TRBV15 and TRBJ2-7, the full variable domain reads DAMVIQNPRYQVTQFGKPVTLSCSQTLNHNVMYWYQQKSSQAPKLLFHYYDKDFNNEADTPDNFQSRRPNTSFCFLDIRSPGLGDTAMYLCATSRRRTSGDYEQYFGPGTRLTVT.

The chain uses TRBV11-2 and TRBJ2-7; TRBD2 matches at 9 bases. CDR1 is SGHAT and CDR2 is FQNNGV in the germline V gene. The CDR3 sequence is 15 residues long. V trimming: 3 bases; J trimming: 0 bases; junction bases outside the gene matches: 3. The DNA of the CDR3 is TGTGCCAGCAGCTTCAGTAGCGGGAGCTCCTACGAGCAGTACTTC. It specifies CASSFSSGSSYEQYF.

This rearrangement joins TRBV6-2 or TRBV6-3 to TRBJ1-2, with D tentatively TRBD1 (6 bases). From germline, CDR1 is MNHEY and CDR2 SVGEGT. V gave up 0 bases and J gave up 3 bases, with 14 bases separating them. The CDR3 totals 16 residues. CDR3 sequence reads: CASSYSTGSLDYGYTF. Written as DNA, the CDR3 is TGTGCCAGCAGTTACTCGACAGGCAGCCTGGACTATGGCTACACCTTC.

The J gene is TRBJ1-1, the V gene TRBV24-1; 7 bases fit TRBD1. This CDR3 is built from 13 residues. The germline gives CDR1 KGHDR, CDR2 SFDVKD. V lost 9 bases, J lost 0 bases, and 3 bases stayed unmatched. CDR3 region: CATGQALNTEAFF. DNA of the CDR3: TGTGCCACCGGACAGGCATTGAACACTGAAGCTTTCTTT.

The J gene is TRBJ1-1, the V gene TRBV3-1 (or the pseudogene TRBV3-2), with D unresolved. Trimming shortened V by 4 bases and J by 0 bases, and 24 bases separated the two germline ends. CDR3 length: 19 residues. The V gene's germline CDR1 is LGHDT and CDR2 YNNKEL (reference sequence). CDR3 amino acids: CASSLLLRRRLDMNTEAFF. CDR3 bases: TGTGCCAGCAGCCTTTTGCTCCGGAGACGGCTTGATATGAACACTGAAGCTTTCTTT.

This chain joins TRBV19 and TRBJ2-2; 9 bases are a match to TRBD2. This CDR3 spans 15 amino acids. V trimming: 8 bases; J trimming: 2 bases; junction bases outside the gene matches: 6. Per the germline V gene, CDR1 is LNHDA and CDR2 is SQIVND (reference sequence). CDR3 residues: CASYSGTSNTGELFF. DNA of the CDR3: TGTGCCAGTTACTCCGGGACTAGCAACACCGGGGAGCTGTTTTTT.

A few counts support this clone. This chain links TRBV11-3 with TRBJ1-4, with TRBD1 matching 9 bases. Germline CDR1 and CDR2: SGHNT and YENEEA. J gave up 5 bases and V 2 bases, and 9 bases lay outside the gene matches. This CDR3 spans 17 amino acids. The CDR3 loop reads CASSLRRSTGGNEKLFF. The CDR3, as DNA: TGTGCCAGCAGCTTACGTCGTTCGACAGGGGGGAATGAAAAACTGTTTTTT.

J is TRBJ2-2 and V is TRBV2, with 9 positions matching TRBD2. The CDR3 spans 16 residues. Trimming at V came to 5 bases and at J to 6 bases, leaving 10 bases not matched to a gene. From germline, CDR1 is SNHLY and CDR2 FYNNEI. The CDR3 region has the DNA TGTGCCAGCAGTCCGGAGGCGGGGGGGCGAGCCGGGGAGCTGTTTTTT. Translation gives CASSPEAGGRAGELFF.

This clone was seen once. The J gene is TRBJ1-4, the V gene TRBV15; TRBD1 is a possible D gene (5 bases). V was cut by 1 base and J by 8 bases, with 11 bases left in between. The CDR3 spans 14 residues. The germline CDR1 and CDR2 sequences are LNHNV and YYDKDF (reference sequence). As DNA, the CDR3 is TGTGCCACCAGCAGAGGGGACCGGGAGGAAAAACTGTTTTTT. Translated: CATSRGDREEKLFF.

About this clone: A read error may produce the germline difference seen at one junction end. The chain has TRBV7-7 and TRBJ2-5; D might be TRBD1 (5 bases). The CDR3 has 13 amino acids. From germline, CDR1 is SSHAT and CDR2 FNYEAQ (reference sequence). The CDR3 loop is CASSLTDGETQYF. CDR3 DNA: TGTGCTAGCAGCCTGACAGATGGGGAGACCCAGTACTTC.